The source of this T cell receptor (beta chain) is a study of blood T cell repertoires in COVID-19. Background on the study: Spain, Italy and the United States supplied samples that represented acute and convalescent COVID-19. From T cells, B-cell-depleted T cells, or PBMCs came the material, which was cDNA or gDNA.

As handled by the study authors: Amplification with reference gene primers provided the estimates of nucleated cell counts. Method: immunoSEQ multiplex PCR; TCRdb's copy keeps in-frame clones and lacks some. The V and J calls and clone size are taken from that table; D and trimming were inferred from the DNA. The data contain 200,000 to 250,000 clones, 65% to 85% of them seen just once; the ten biggest clones take up roughly 10%. Germline CDR1 is SGHTA and CDR2 is FQGNSA. After removal of 6 bases from V and 1 base from J, the junction contained 6 bases not matched to a gene. The CDR3 length is 15 residues.

Sequenced sample: peripheral blood. The chain employs TRBV7-2 and TRBJ2-7; 10 bases match TRBD1. The TCR comes from a woman older than 75 with acute or convalescent COVID-19. Here the CDR3 DNA reads TGTGCCAGCAGTGCCTGGACAGGGGGATCCTACGAGCAGTACTTC. Translating it yields CASSAWTGGSYEQYF. Full variable domain (rest looked up from reference TRBV7-2 and TRBJ2-7): GAGVSQSPSNKVTEKGKDVELRCDPISGHTALYWYRQSLGQGLEFLIYFQGNSAPDKSGLPSDRFSAERTGGSVSTLTIQRTQQEDSAVYLCASSAWTGGSYEQYFGPGTRLTVT.